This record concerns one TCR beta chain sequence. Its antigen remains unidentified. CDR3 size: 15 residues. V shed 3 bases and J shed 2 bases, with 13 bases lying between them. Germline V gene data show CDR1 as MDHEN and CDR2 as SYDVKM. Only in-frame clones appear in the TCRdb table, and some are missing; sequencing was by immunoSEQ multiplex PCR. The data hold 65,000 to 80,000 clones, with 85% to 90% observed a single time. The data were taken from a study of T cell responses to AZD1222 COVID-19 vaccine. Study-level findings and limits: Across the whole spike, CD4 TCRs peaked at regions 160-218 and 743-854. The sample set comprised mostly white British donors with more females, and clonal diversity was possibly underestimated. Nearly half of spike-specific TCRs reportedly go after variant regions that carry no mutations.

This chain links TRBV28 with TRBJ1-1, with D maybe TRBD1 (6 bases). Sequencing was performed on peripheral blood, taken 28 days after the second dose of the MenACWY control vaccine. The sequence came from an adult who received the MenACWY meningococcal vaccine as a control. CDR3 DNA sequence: TGTGCCAGCAGTTTTCAGGGGCCCCCCAACACTGAAGCTTTCTTT. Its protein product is CASSFQGPPNTEAFF.